One TCR beta chain is described in this entry. This clonotype was found a few times. This clone's antigen is unknown. No clone much larger than this one lies a single base away; base qualities are absent. This entry comes from a study of CD8 T cells in ankylosing spondylitis (dated by TCRdb to about 2017). General notes on the study: The study profiled T cell receptor beta repertoires in healthy donors and ankylosing spondylitis patients to find disease-linked TCR variants. The full study cohort was made up of 25 to 30 ankylosing spondylitis patients and roughly 98 healthy donors. Peripheral blood was sampled, and synovial fluid was additionally collected from ankylosing spondylitis patients. Broader findings and caveats from the paper: The disease-linked clones were reported to be significantly enriched in matched synovial fluid samples from ankylosing spondylitis patients. The disease-linked clones had a CD8+ phenotype and were found at relatively low frequencies in peripheral blood. Blood from ankylosing spondylitis patients appeared to be characterized by a TCR beta motif made up of several highly homologous amino acid variants. Some of the motif variants had been reported before in the synovial fluid and blood of reactive arthritis patients, a finding that suggests common disease-initiation mechanisms.

Sequencing instrument: Illumina HiSeq 2500. TCR beta libraries were prepared by quantitative 5'-RACE with molecular barcodes. Under the source paper's analysis protocol: A new computational method, built on a probabilistic model of VDJ rearrangement, was used to identify disease-linked TCR variants. TCRdb applied fastp at Q25 and MiXCR to the public reads, then kept only in-frame beta chains. CDR3 protein duplicates are merged, each entry listing the most common genes and DNA. The V and J calls, along with clone size, are taken from TCRdb and not from the paper's own processing. The sample yields 150,000 to 200,000 distinct CDR3 sequences; around a tenth were counted once. Of the sample, 25% to 35% is held by the ten largest clones. CDR1 and CDR2 were assigned from the germline V gene (reference sequence) as DFQATT and SNEGSKA. Its CDR3 holds 14 amino acids, cysteine through phenylalanine. Here the CDR3 DNA is all that survives: 42 bases in frame from base 1. V drops 3 bases and J drops 0 bases, leaving 9 bases in between.

The rearranged chain carries TRBV20-1 and TRBJ2-1; no confident D gene assignment can be made. Sample: blood, either unsorted or a sorted T cell fraction (not recorded which). The source of this sequence is a male donor with ankylosing spondylitis or in good health (not recorded which). The DNA is as follows: TGCAGTGCTAGGCAACGGGTCTCCTACAATGAGCAGTTCTTC. It translates as CSARQRVSYNEQFF.